The T cell receptor (beta chain) under discussion was sequenced for a study of cytomegalovirus exposure and HLA in healthy donors. Study information: Inside one of the first data releases sat around 85 million unique TCRs taken from HLA-typed donors. Notes on the study in general: Accurate HLA-A and HLA-B prediction from TCR beta sequences was reported for most subjects. A later analysis showed TCR association rates differing by HLA locus, peaking at DRB1 and lowest at HLA-C.

There are 15 residues in the CDR3. Germline V lookup: CDR1 LNHNV, CDR2 YYDKDF (reference sequence). Trimming took off 0 bases at V and 0 bases at J, with 9 bases between the two ends. For this clone: The antigen is not known.

Primers included in the PCR were 60 Vbeta and 13 Jbeta primers. Sequenced by immunoSEQ multiplex PCR; TCRdb stores in-frame clones only, minus some. The sample lists just over 80,000 clones; 60% to 85% were seen once. The chain combines TRBV15 with TRBJ2-7; D remains ambiguous. This TCR was recovered from a man aged 18 to 29 in good health and CMV-seropositive. Material: PBMCs. Here the CDR3 reads CATSRDSTGSYEQYF. CDR3 in DNA: TGTGCCACCAGCAGAGATAGTACGGGCTCCTACGAGCAGTACTTC. Drawing the rest from reference TRBV15 and TRBJ2-7, the complete variable domain is DAMVIQNPRYQVTQFGKPVTLSCSQTLNHNVMYWYQQKSSQAPKLLFHYYDKDFNNEADTPDNFQSRRPNTSFCFLDIRSPGLGDTAMYLCATSRDSTGSYEQYFGPGTRLTVT.